This paragraph covers one T cell receptor beta chain sequence. Its cognate antigen is unknown. These data come from a study of T cell responses to AZD1222 COVID-19 vaccine. Study summary: It was second doses at about 4 or about 12 weeks that were pooled.

CDR1 MDHEN and CDR2 SYDVKM come from the germline V gene. The CDR3 length is 13 residues. The study, taken as a whole, reports: The breadth and depth of Spike-specific TCRs increased once two AZD1222 doses had been given. Most donors were white British, females outnumbered males, and clonal diversity was possibly underestimated. Across the whole spike, CD4 TCRs peaked at regions 160-218 and 743-854.

TCRdb's table, derived via immunoSEQ multiplex PCR, lists solely in-frame clones and lacks some. The table has 100,000 to 150,000 clones, 90% seen once. The J gene is TRBJ1-5, the V gene TRBV28; D gene uncertain. This TCR derives from an adult in good health. The input for sequencing was peripheral blood, taken on day 0 of AZD1222 vaccination. The CDR3 nucleotides are TGTGGTACGCGGGAGAGTCTCAATCAGCCCCAGCATTTT. Its translation: CGTRESLNQPQHF.